This TCR beta chain comes out of a study of early T cells in non-severe SARS-CoV-2 infection. Study-wide results and caveats: VDJdb matching favored anti-spike CD8 responses, missing private and CD4 specificities.

MiXCR, run by TCRdb on the 5' RACE reads, gives a single entry per CDR3 protein. The sample consists of 80,000 or so distinct CDR3 sequences, about 14% of them appearing once. The V segment lost 3 bases and the J segment 2 bases; nucleotides outside the gene matches: 6. Germline V gives CDR1 DFQATT, CDR2 SNEGSKA (reference sequence). The CDR3 runs to 16 residues. This clonotype was counted between two and nine times. The antigen remains undetermined. This sequence was found in an adult who was a healthcare worker with PCR-confirmed SARS-CoV-2 infection or an uninfected control (not recorded which). This chain connects TRBV20-1 to TRBJ2-2, with 10 positions matching TRBD2. Material: whole blood. The CDR3 loop is CSARKSGRGNTGELFF. The CDR3 nucleotides are TGCAGTGCTAGGAAGAGCGGGAGGGGTAACACCGGGGAGCTGTTTTTT.